This T cell receptor (beta chain) was observed in a study of blood T cells in healthy people across ages. Study details: The capture of about one barcoded beta molecule per two T cells was achieved by template switching. Study-level findings and limits: A strong correlation between TCR beta diversity and naive T cell percentage was seen. Possibly, changes in expanded clonotypes were confounded because donor CMV status was unknown. A greater number of naive CD4+ cells and higher diversity distinguished long-lived donors from aged donors.

Alongside a J-beta primer mix, a sample-barcoded 5' primer served in a second PCR lasting roughly 7 to 11 cycles. One entry per CDR3 protein results from TCRdb running MiXCR on the 5' RACE reads. The data show 1.5 million or so distinct CDR3 sequences, with about 43% seen just once and 6.5% to 10% held by the top ten. CDR3 length equals 16 residues. Germline V gene data show CDR1 as MNHEY and CDR2 as SMNVEV (reference sequence). In regard to this clonotype: Its antigen remains unidentified.

The source of this sequence is a woman aged 18-29 years in good health. This sequence joins TRBV27 and TRBJ2-5; 9 positions agree with TRBD1. The J call may be incorrect, as the DNA end agrees better with TRBJ2-7. Material: blood. The CDR3 DNA sequence: TGTGCCAGCAGTTCATACGCAGGGACAGGGAGGGACGAGCAGTACTTC. Translated, it gives CASSSYAGTGRDEQYF.